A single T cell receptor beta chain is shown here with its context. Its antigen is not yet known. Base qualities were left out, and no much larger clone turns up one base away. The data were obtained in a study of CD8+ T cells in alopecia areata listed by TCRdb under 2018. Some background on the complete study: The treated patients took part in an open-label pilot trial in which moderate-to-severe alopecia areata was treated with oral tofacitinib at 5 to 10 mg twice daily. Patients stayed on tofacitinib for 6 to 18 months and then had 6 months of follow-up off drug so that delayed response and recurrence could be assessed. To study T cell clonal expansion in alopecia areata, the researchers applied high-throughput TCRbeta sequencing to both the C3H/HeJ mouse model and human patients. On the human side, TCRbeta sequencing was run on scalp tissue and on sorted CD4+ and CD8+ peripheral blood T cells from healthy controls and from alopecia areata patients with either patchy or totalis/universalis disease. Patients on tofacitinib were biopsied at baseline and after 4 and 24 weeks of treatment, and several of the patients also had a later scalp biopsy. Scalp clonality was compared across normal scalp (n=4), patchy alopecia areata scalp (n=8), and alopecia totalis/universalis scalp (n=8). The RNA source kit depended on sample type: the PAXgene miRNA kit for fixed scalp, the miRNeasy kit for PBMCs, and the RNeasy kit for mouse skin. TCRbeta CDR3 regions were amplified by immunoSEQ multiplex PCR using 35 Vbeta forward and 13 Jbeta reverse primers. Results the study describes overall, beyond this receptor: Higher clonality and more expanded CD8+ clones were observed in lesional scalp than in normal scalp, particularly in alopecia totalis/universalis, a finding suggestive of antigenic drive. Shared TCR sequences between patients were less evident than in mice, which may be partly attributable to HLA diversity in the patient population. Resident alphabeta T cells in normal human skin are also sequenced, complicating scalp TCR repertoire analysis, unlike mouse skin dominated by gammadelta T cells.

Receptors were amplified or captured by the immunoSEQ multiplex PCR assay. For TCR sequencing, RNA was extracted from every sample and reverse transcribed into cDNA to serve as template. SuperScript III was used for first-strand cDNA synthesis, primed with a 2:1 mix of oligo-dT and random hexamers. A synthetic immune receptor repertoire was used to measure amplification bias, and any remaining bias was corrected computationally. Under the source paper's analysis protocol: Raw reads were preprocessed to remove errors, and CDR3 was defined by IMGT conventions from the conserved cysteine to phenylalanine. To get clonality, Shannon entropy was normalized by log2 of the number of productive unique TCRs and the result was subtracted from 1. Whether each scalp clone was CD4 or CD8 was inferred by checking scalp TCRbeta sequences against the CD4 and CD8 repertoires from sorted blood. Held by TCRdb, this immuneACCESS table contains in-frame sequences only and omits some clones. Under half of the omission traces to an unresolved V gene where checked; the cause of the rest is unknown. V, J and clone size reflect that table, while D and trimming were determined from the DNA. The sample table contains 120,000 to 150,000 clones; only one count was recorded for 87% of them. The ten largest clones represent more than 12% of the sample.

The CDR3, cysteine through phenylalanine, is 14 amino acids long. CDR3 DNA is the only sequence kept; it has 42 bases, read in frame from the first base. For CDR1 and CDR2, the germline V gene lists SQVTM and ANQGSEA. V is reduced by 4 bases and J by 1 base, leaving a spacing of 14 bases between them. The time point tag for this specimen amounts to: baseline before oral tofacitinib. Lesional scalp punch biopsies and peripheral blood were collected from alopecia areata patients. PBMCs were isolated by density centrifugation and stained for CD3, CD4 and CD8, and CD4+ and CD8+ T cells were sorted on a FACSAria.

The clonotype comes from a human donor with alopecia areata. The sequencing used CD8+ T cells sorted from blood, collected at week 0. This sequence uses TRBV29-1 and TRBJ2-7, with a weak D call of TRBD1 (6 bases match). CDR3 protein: CSVGSGTWSYEQYF. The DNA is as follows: TGCAGCGTTGGGTCAGGGACATGGTCCTACGAGCAGTACTTC.